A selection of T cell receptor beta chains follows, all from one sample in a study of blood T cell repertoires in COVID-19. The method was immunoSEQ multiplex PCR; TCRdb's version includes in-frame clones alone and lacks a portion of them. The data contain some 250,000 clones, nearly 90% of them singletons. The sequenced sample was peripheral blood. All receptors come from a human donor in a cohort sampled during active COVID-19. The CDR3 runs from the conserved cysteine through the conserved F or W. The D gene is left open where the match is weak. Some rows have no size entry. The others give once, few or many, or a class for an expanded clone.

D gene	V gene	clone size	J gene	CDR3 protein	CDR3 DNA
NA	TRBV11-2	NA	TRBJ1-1	CASSYDSPNTEAFF	TGTGCCAGCAGCTACGACAGTCCGAACACTGAAGCTTTCTTT
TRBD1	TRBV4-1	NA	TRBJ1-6	CASSQTGGPNSPLHF	TGCGCCAGCAGCCAGACAGGGGGTCCGAATTCACCCCTCCACTTT
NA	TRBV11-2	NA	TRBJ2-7	CASSPEPIRSYEQYF	TGTGCCAGCAGCCCAGAACCGATTAGGAGCTACGAGCAGTACTTC
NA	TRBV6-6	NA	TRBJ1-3	CASSYPSGNTIYF	TGTGCCAGCAGTTACCCGAGTGGAAACACCATATATTTT
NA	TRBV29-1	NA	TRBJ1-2	CSVVKAGGDYGYTF	TGCAGCGTTGTTAAGGCAGGAGGCGACTATGGCTACACCTTC
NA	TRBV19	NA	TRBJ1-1	CASSEAVGGAGGAFF	TGTGCCAGTAGTGAGGCGGTCGGGGGGGCCGGTGGAGCTTTCTTT
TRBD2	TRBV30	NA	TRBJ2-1	CAWSVYERGGSHEQFF	TGTGCCTGGAGTGTCTATGAGCGGGGGGGCTCCCATGAGCAGTTCTTC
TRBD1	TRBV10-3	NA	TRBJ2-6	CAISGQGGSGANVLTF	TGTGCCATCAGTGGACAGGGGGGGTCTGGGGCCAACGTCCTGACTTTC
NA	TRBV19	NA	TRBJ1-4	CASSISGLNEKLFF	TGTGCCAGTAGTATCTCTGGCCTTAATGAAAAACTGTTTTTT
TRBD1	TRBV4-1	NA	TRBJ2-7	CASAPGTGNYEQYF	TGCGCCAGCGCACCCGGGACAGGTAACTACGAGCAGTACTTC
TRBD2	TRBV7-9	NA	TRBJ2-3	CASSSEGLAGPTDTQYF	TGTGCCAGCAGCTCCGAGGGACTAGCGGGACCCACAGATACGCAGTATTTT
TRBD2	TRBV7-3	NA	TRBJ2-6	CASSPQGLAGVRPGANVLTF	TGTGCCAGCAGCCCCCAGGGACTAGCGGGAGTTCGGCCTGGGGCCAACGTCCTGACTTTC
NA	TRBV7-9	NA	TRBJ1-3	CASSPDRRSGNTIYF	TGTGCCAGCAGTCCCGACAGACGCTCTGGAAACACCATATATTTT
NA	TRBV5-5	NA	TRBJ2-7	CASSLNWLEQYF	TGTGCCAGCAGCTTGAATTGGCTCGAGCAGTACTTC
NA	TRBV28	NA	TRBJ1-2	CASRNTGTDYGYTF	TGTGCCAGCCGAAATACCGGGACTGACTATGGCTACACCTTC
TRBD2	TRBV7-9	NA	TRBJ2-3	CASFRLAGSTDTQYF	TGTGCCAGTTTTAGACTAGCGGGGTCCACAGATACGCAGTATTTT
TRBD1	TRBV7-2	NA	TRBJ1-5	CASSSRQGSQPQHF	TGTGCCAGCAGCTCTCGACAGGGCAGTCAGCCCCAGCATTTT
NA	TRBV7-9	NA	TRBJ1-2	CASSLEFAGYTF	TGTGCCAGCAGCTTAGAGTTCGCGGGCTACACCTTC
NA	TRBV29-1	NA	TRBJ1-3	CSVGLAGSNTIYF	TGCAGCGTTGGGCTCGCGGGGAGCAACACCATATATTTT
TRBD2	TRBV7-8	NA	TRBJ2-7	CASRVKGGRAGEQYF	TGTGCCAGCAGGGTTAAAGGTGGGAGGGCCGGCGAGCAGTACTTC
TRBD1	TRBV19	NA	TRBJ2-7	CASSVSGTVATYEQYF	TGTGCCAGTAGTGTATCCGGGACAGTCGCCACCTACGAGCAGTACTTC
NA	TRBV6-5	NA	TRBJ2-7	CASSPAEGSSYEQYF	TGTGCCAGCAGCCCCGCCGAAGGGAGCTCCTACGAGCAGTACTTC
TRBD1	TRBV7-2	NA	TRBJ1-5	CASGQGTNQPQHF	TGTGCCAGCGGACAGGGTACCAATCAGCCCCAGCATTTT
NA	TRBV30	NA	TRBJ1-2	CAWTGLYYGYTF	TGTGCCTGGACAGGACTTTACTATGGCTACACCTTC
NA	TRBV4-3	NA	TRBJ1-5	CASSQYGGEGNQPQHF	TGCGCCAGCAGCCAATATGGGGGCGAGGGCAATCAGCCCCAGCATTTT
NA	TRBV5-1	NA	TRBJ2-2	CASSSSRDIIGELFF	TGCGCCAGCAGCTCGTCCCGGGACATAATCGGGGAGCTGTTTTTT
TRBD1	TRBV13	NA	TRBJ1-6	CASRTGGHQNSPLHF	TGTGCCTCCCGAACAGGGGGCCACCAAAATTCACCCCTCCACTTT
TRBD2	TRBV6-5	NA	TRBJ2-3	CASSYSGGGPLDTQYF	TGTGCCAGCAGTTACTCGGGCGGGGGGCCCCTAGATACGCAGTATTTT
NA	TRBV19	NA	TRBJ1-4	CASRGTGTATNEKLFF	TGTGCCAGTAGGGGGACGGGGACTGCAACTAATGAAAAACTGTTTTTT
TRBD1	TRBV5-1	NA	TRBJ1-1	CASSLGDRYTEAFF	TGCGCCAGCAGCTTGGGGGACAGATACACTGAAGCTTTCTTT
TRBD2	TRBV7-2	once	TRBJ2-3	CASSLGLATDTQYF	TGTGCCAGCAGCCTAGGACTAGCAACAGATACGCAGTATTTT
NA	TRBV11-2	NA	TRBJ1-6	CASSLSTRGGNSPLHF	TGTGCCAGCAGCTTGAGTACCAGGGGCGGTAATTCACCCCTCCACTTT
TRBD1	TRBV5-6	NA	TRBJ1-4	CASSLADWDSAMEKLFF	TGTGCCAGCAGCTTGGCAGATTGGGACAGTGCGATGGAAAAACTGTTTTTT
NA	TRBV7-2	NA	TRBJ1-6	CASSLFIPTGGFNSPLHF	TGTGCCAGCAGCTTATTTATTCCTACCGGAGGCTTTAATTCACCCCTCCACTTT
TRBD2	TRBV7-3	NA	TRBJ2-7	CASSLLPLAGASEQYF	TGTGCCAGCAGCCTACTCCCACTAGCGGGAGCAAGCGAGCAGTACTTC
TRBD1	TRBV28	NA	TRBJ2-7	CASSSGQYYEQYF	TGTGCCAGCAGTTCGGGACAGTACTACGAGCAGTACTTC
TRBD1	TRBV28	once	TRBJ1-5	CASSPPGQVRSQPQHF	TGTGCCAGCAGTCCCCCGGGACAGGTGAGGTCCCAGCCCCAGCATTTT
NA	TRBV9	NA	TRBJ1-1	CASSVHSLPDTEAFF	TGTGCCAGCAGCGTACATTCCTTACCAGACACTGAAGCTTTCTTT
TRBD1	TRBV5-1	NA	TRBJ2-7	CASSSSGTVSSYEQYF	TGCGCCAGCAGCTCGTCCGGGACAGTGAGCTCCTACGAGCAGTACTTC
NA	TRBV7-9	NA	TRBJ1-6	CASRTAGSYNSPLHF	TGTGCCAGCAGAACCGCCGGCTCCTATAATTCACCCCTCCACTTT
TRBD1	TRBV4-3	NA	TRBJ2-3	CASSQLDRGLQYF	TGCGCCAGCAGCCAACTCGACAGGGGGCTTCAGTATTTT
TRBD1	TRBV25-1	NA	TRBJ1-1	CASNPLGTGPIDTEAFF	TGTGCCAGCAATCCGCTGGGGACAGGCCCTATTGACACTGAAGCTTTCTTT
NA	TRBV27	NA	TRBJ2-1	CASSLFSGDEQFF	TGTGCCAGCAGTTTATTCTCAGGGGATGAGCAGTTCTTC
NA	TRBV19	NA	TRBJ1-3	CASSIAAGDRRTGNTIYF	TGTGCCAGTAGTATAGCGGCAGGAGACAGGCGTACTGGAAACACCATATATTTT
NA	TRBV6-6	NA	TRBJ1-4	CASSTVSGVEKLFF	TGTGCCAGCAGTACTGTCAGCGGAGTTGAAAAACTGTTTTTT
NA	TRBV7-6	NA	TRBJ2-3	CASSSPVFADTQYF	TGTGCCAGCAGCTCCCCCGTCTTCGCAGATACGCAGTATTTT
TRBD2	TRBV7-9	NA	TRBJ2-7	CASPGGGAYEQYF	TGTGCCAGCCCCGGGGGGGGCGCATACGAGCAGTACTTC
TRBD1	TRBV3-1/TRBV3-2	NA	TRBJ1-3	CASSQSDRHSGNTIYF	TGTGCCAGCAGCCAGTCGGACAGGCACTCTGGAAACACCATATATTTT
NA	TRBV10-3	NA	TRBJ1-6	CAISESRDGRDSPLHF	TGTGCCATCAGTGAGTCGAGAGATGGGCGGGATTCACCCCTCCACTTT
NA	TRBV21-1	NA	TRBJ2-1	CASSLQGGLAEYNEQFF	TGTGCCAGCAGCCTCCAGGGGGGACTAGCGGAGTACAATGAGCAGTTCTTC
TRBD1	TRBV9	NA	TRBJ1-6	CASSVRDRESSPLHF	TGTGCCAGCAGCGTCCGGGACAGGGAGAGTTCACCCCTCCACTTT
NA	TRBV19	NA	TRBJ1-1	CASSQGMNTEAFF	TGTGCCAGTAGCCAGGGAATGAACACTGAAGCTTTCTTT